A selection of T cell receptor beta chains follows, all from one sample in a study of cytotoxic CD8 clonotypes in ibrutinib-treated CLL. Generated by immunoSEQ multiplex PCR, the TCRdb table keeps only in-frame clones and is missing some. The sample contains tens of thousands of clones, around 84% of which appear only once. Sequencing was performed on PBMCs, taken before ibrutinib treatment. The receptor set was obtained from a human donor with chronic lymphocytic leukemia. CDR3s leave out the opening cysteine and the closing phenylalanine or tryptophan.

>TRBJ1-1|TRBV25-1
ASSELWAGGLHTEAF
>TRBJ1-2|TRBV16
ASSGDRGYYGYT
>TRBJ2-7|TRBV29-1
SVLGSGRLYEQY
>TRBJ1-5|TRBV6-5
ASSYSPSPQH
>TRBJ2-1|TRBV9
ASSVDSPAQVDEQF
>TRBJ2-2|TRBV30
AWMAGVSTGELF
>TRBJ2-5|TRBV11-2
ASSPDRGGTQY
>TRBJ1-1|TRBV6-5
ASSTQGAAVSEAF
>TRBJ2-2|TRBV28
ASSPGTPGGELF
>TRBJ1-1|TRBV29-1
SFRDFRTEAF
>TRBJ1-2|TRBV25-1
ASSGLGQGLYYGYT
>TRBJ2-3|TRBV30
AWSVLGTDTQY
>TRBJ1-1|TRBV7-6
ASQEGASTEAF
>TRBJ2-1|TRBV5-1
ASSFELSYNEQF
>TRBJ2-7|TRBV15
ATSRDREAYEQY
>TRBJ1-2|TRBV7-8
ASSPGAGYT
>TRBJ2-5|TRBV5-1
ASSWGDTTTETQY
>TRBJ2-7|TRBV5-5
ASSLGWVTGAT
>TRBJ1-3|TRBV10-2
ASEPESGNTIY
>TRBJ2-1|TRBV4-2
ASSQSGEGYDEQF
>TRBJ1-5|TRBV6-6
ASAGTDNQPQH
>TRBJ2-2|TRBV5-1
ASSPNPTGRREGHLVGELF
>TRBJ2-5|TRBV5-1
ASSLELQETQY
>TRBJ2-3|TRBV27
ASSFWLAGGSTQY
>TRBJ1-5|TRBV21-1
ASSKKNDREDDQPQH
>TRBJ2-1|TRBV7-2
ASSLVQWHEQF
>TRBJ1-2|TRBV5-4
ASSFQGATNRNYGYT
>TRBJ1-5|TRBV7-9
ASSLGGYSNQPQH
>TRBJ1-2|TRBV7-8
ASSLVQRGRGYT
>TRBJ1-1|TRBV6-5
ASRHRDTEAF
>TRBJ2-2|TRBV2
ASSSILGLAGGNTGELF
>TRBJ1-2|TRBV18
ASSPQGAGGYT